The entry below describes one T cell receptor (beta chain). The target antigen is unknown. Germline values: CDR1 MDHEN, CDR2 SYDVKM. This CDR3 has 12 amino acids. This record comes from a study of monozygotic twins with inflammatory bowel disease. Study results and caveats: Healthy twins showed more clonotype sharing with others than IBD patients, especially patients with disease activity. It was not supported that a single strong signal or clonotype was associated with IBD. Whereas healthy co-twins had higher TCRbeta diversity (inverse Simpson), IBD patients had lower diversity.

TCRdb reanalyzed the 5' RACE reads and collapses them to one entry per CDR3 protein, without DNA. This repertoire comprises under 350,000 distinct CDR3 sequences; its ten largest clones make up 5.6%. The rearrangement uses TRBV28 and TRBJ1-1. The sequencing input was blood. The clonotype originates from a human donor with ulcerative colitis or Crohn's disease, or a healthy co-twin of an affected twin (not recorded which). CDR3 sequence: CASSFFNTEAFF.